This T cell receptor beta chain derives from a study of T cell responses to AZD1222 COVID-19 vaccine. The method was immunoSEQ multiplex PCR; TCRdb's version includes in-frame clones alone and lacks a portion of them. Of 95,000 to 130,000 clones listed, roughly 85% are singletons. Germline V gene sequence: CDR1 SNHLY, CDR2 FYNNEI. The CDR3 consists of 11 residues. Trimming stripped 5 bases from V and 0 bases from J, with 2 bases between. V is TRBV2 and J is TRBJ2-7; D gene uncertain. This TCR came from an adult in good health. The sample in question was peripheral blood, obtained on day 0 of MenACWY control vaccination. CDR3 sequence: CASSLSYEQYF. The CDR3 bases are TGTGCCAGCAGTCTCTCCTACGAGCAGTACTTC. The full variable domain, completed using reference TRBV2 and TRBJ2-7, is EPEVTQTPSHQVTQMGQEVILRCVPISNHLYFYWYRQILGQKVEFLVSFYNNEISEKSEIFDDQFSVERPDGSNFTLKIRSTKLEDSAMYFCASSLSYEQYFGPGTRLTVT.